This T cell receptor (beta chain) was recorded in a study of T cells in Graves' hyperthyroidism and ophthalmopathy. CDR1 is LNHDA and CDR2 is SQIVND in the germline V gene (reference sequence). V lost 5 bases, J lost 7 bases, and 11 bases lay in between. CDR3 size: 13 residues. Regions amplified from RNA transcripts were the TCR beta CDR3 regions. Primed by the HTBI set, a first-round RT-PCR was run on the TCR CDR3. MiXCR, applied by TCRdb to the multiplex PCR reads, yields one record per CDR3 protein. Here the sample spans about 570,000 distinct CDR3 sequences, around 42% being singletons. The V gene is TRBV19, the J gene TRBJ1-4; D is unclear. The sequenced sample consisted of peripheral blood or thyroid tissue (not recorded which). The sequence derives from an adult woman with Graves' disease, either hyperthyroidism or ophthalmopathy (not recorded which). CDR3: CASSFAFGEKLFF. CDR3 nucleotide sequence: TGTGCCAGTAGTTTTGCCTTTGGTGAAAAACTGTTTTTT.